This entry lists 14 T cell receptor beta chains sequenced from one sample in a study of blood T cell repertoires in COVID-19. Measured with immunoSEQ multiplex PCR; TCRdb has only the in-frame clones, and not every one. Of about 120,000 clones in the sample, over 70% were seen once. The specimen sequenced was peripheral blood. The receptors derive from a woman between 45 and 65 years old with acute or convalescent COVID-19.

This clone was recorded only once. The chain couples TRBV9 to TRBJ2-7; 7 bases line up with TRBD2. The CDR3 has 17 amino acids. Per germline, CDR1 SGDLS and CDR2 YYNGEE. The V and J ends lost 4 bases and 2 bases, in that order; junction bases with no gene match: 15. CDR3 sequence (DNA): TGTGCCAGCAGCCCTAGGGAGGGCGGAAGTAAGCCCTACGAGCAGTACTTC. Its translation: CASSPREGGSKPYEQYF.

The chain is built from TRBV7-6 and TRBJ2-5; the match to TRBD2 covers 12 bases. CDR1 is SGHVS, CDR2 FNYEAQ, per germline. V trimming: 8 bases; J trimming: 4 bases; junction bases outside the gene matches: 14. The CDR3 has 17 amino acids. The CDR3 loop is CASGEPRLAGVGETQYF. CDR3 in DNA: TGTGCCAGCGGCGAACCAAGACTAGCGGGAGTTGGAGAGACCCAGTACTTC.

The chain combines TRBV5-1 with TRBJ2-3, with 12 bases fitting TRBD1. The germline CDR1 and CDR2 sequences are SGHRS and YFSETQ. The CDR3 is made up of 17 amino acids. Germline trimming cut 4 bases from V and 6 bases from J; bases unmatched to any gene: 12. This CDR3 reads CASSPQTGQGAMDTQYF. CDR3 DNA: TGCGCCAGCAGCCCACAGACGGGACAGGGGGCTATGGATACGCAGTATTTT.

This clone has a handful of counts. J is TRBJ1-2 and V is TRBV9; 10 bases are shared with TRBD1. Germline V CDR1 and CDR2: SGDLS, YYNGEE. The V gene end was trimmed by 2 bases and the J gene end by 3 bases; junction bases not matched to a gene: 4. The CDR3 spans 15 residues. This CDR3 is CASSVRTGGDYGYTF. In nucleotides, the CDR3 is TGTGCCAGCAGCGTCAGGACAGGGGGTGACTATGGCTACACCTTC.

This clone was counted between two and nine times. This chain links TRBV3-1 (or the pseudogene TRBV3-2) with TRBJ1-6; D gene unclear. The V gene lost 5 bases and the J gene lost 8 bases, with 13 bases spanning the gap. The CDR3 contains 14 residues. Germline V gene sequence: CDR1 LGHDT, CDR2 YNNKEL (reference sequence). The CDR3 here is CASSASNGDSPLHF. CDR3 nucleotides: TGTGCCAGCAGCGCCTCCAACGGGGATTCACCCCTCCACTTT.

The V gene is TRBV5-1, the J gene TRBJ2-7; 9 bases are shared with TRBD2. The ends lost 5 bases at V and 2 bases at J; junction bases unmatched: 5. CDR1 is SGHRS, CDR2 YFSETQ, per germline. This CDR3 has 14 amino acids. The CDR3: CASRTGLAAYEQYF. CDR3 sequence (DNA): TGCGCCAGCAGGACGGGACTAGCAGCCTACGAGCAGTACTTC.

CDR3 nucleotide sequence: TGTGCCAGCAGTTCAGGGGAAGGTCAGCCCCAGCATTTT. Residues: CASSSGEGQPQHF. The rearrangement uses TRBV12-3 or TRBV12-4 and TRBJ1-5; a weak D match, TRBD1 (6 bases). This CDR3 contains 13 residues. Trimming pared 4 bases from V and 6 bases from J, leaving 10 bases between.

This chain uses TRBV2 with TRBJ1-4; TRBD1 matches 10 bases. Germline CDR1 reads SNHLY; CDR2 reads FYNNEI. This CDR3 region has 16 residues. V lost 6 bases to trimming and J lost 2 bases; unmatched junction nucleotides: 6. The CDR3, as DNA: TGTGCCAGCAGCAGACAGGGGGCGAGCACTAATGAAAAACTGTTTTTT. It codes for CASSRQGASTNEKLFF.

This chain uses TRBV3-1 (or the pseudogene TRBV3-2) with TRBJ2-5, with 9 nucleotides matching TRBD2. The CDR3 is 15 residues long. The germline gives CDR1 LGHDT, CDR2 YNNKEL (reference sequence). V shed 4 bases, J shed 5 bases, and the junction held 8 bases outside the gene matches. The CDR3 sequence: CASSLLAGAGETQYF. CDR3 nucleotides: TGTGCCAGCAGCCTGTTAGCGGGAGCGGGTGAGACCCAGTACTTC.

The rearrangement joins TRBV3-1 (or the pseudogene TRBV3-2) to TRBJ1-4; D unclear. V was clipped by 4 bases and J by 8 bases, with 14 bases between them. CDR1 is LGHDT, CDR2 YNNKEL, per germline (reference sequence). This CDR3 comprises 14 residues. The DNA of the CDR3 is TGTGCCAGCAGCCCGCCGGGGTCTCGGGAAAAACTGTTTTTT. Amino acid sequence: CASSPPGSREKLFF.

The chain links TRBV12-3 or TRBV12-4 to TRBJ2-1; no reliable D call. Trimming removed 3 bases at V and 0 bases at J, with 3 bases between. CDR3 length equals 13 residues. CDR3 in DNA: TGTGCCAGCAGTTTCGGCTCCTACAATGAGCAGTTCTTC. This gives the protein CASSFGSYNEQFF.

This rearrangement joins TRBV28 to TRBJ2-7; no definite D call. CDR3 size: 12 residues. V was trimmed by 1 base and J by 3 bases, leaving 4 bases between them. The germline V gene encodes CDR1 MDHEN and CDR2 SYDVKM. The CDR3 bases are TGTGCCAGCAGTTTATACGGCTACGAGCAGTACTTC. This encodes CASSLYGYEQYF.

This chain joins TRBV19 and TRBJ2-2, with D possibly being TRBD1 (5 bases). The CDR3 has 14 amino acids. The germline V and J ends were trimmed by 7 bases and 7 bases, with 16 bases remaining between them. From germline, CDR1 is LNHDA and CDR2 SQIVND (reference sequence). The CDR3 loop is CASTMGRGGGELFF. The DNA for the CDR3 is TGTGCCAGTACCATGGGGCGCGGCGGCGGGGAGCTGTTTTTT. Full variable domain (rest looked up from reference TRBV19 and TRBJ2-2): DGGITQSPKYLFRKEGQNVTLSCEQNLNHDAMYWYRQDPGQGLRLIYYSQIVNDFQKGDIAEGYSVSREKKESFPLTVTSAQKNPTAFYLCASTMGRGGGELFFGEGSRLTVL.

In its sample, this clone was seen a few times. V usage is TRBV5-1 and J usage is TRBJ1-2; D is unresolved. Looked up from germline, CDR1 is SGHRS and CDR2 is YFSETQ. The length of the CDR3 is 12 residues. Trimming left V 5 bases short and J 8 bases short, with 13 bases between. The CDR3 region has the DNA TGCGCCAGCAGTAGGGAGGGATCCGGCTACACCTTC. This encodes CASSREGSGYTF.